Listed below are T cell receptor beta chains from one sample, sequenced in a study of blood T cells in healthy people across ages. Each CDR3 protein gets one entry after TCRdb re-called the 5' RACE reads with MiXCR. The table has over 600,000 distinct CDR3 sequences, about 56% seen once. The sequenced sample consisted of blood. Receptors were obtained from a man aged 40-50 years in good health. CDR3s include the opening cysteine and the closing phenylalanine or tryptophan. A D gene is named only where the DNA matches it firmly. Expanded clones get a size class; other rows say once, few or many, or leave the size out.

>16|-|TRBV3-1|TRBJ2-4|-
CASSQTLRSAKNIQYF
TGTGCCAGCAGCCAAACTCTGAGGTCGGCCAAAAACATTCAGTACTTC
>16|few|TRBV9|TRBJ2-5|-
CASSDFGTERRETQYF
TGTGCCAGCAGCGATTTCGGGACGGAAAGACGAGAGACCCAGTACTTC
>13|many|TRBV7-2|TRBJ2-5|-
CASSLRRPGKPYF
TGTGCCAGCAGCTTACGTCGACCGGGAAAACCGTACTTC
>16|-|TRBV21-1|TRBJ1-1|-
CASSKGGRDMNTEAFF
TGTGCCAGCAGCAAAGGGGGCCGGGATATGAACACTGAAGCTTTCTTT
>15|-|TRBV19|TRBJ1-1|-
CASNLEVRTNTEAFF
TGTGCCAGTAACCTGGAGGTCAGAACAAACACTGAAGCTTTCTTT
>14|few|TRBV29-1|TRBJ2-1|-
CSVEDQRGRGGQFF
TGCAGCGTTGAAGATCAACGAGGCAGGGGAGGGCAGTTCTTC
>13|-|TRBV15|TRBJ1-1|-
CATSMAGSTEAFF
TGTGCCACCAGCATGGCAGGGTCCACTGAAGCTTTCTTT
>14|-|TRBV6-5|TRBJ2-7|-
CASSYGQTAYEQYF
TGTGCCAGCAGTTACGGGCAGACAGCCTACGAGCAGTACTTC
>18|-|TRBV28|TRBJ2-5|TRBD2
CASSLWKTSGGAQETQYF
TGTGCCAGCAGTTTATGGAAGACTAGCGGGGGGGCCCAAGAGACCCAGTACTTC
>16|-|TRBV21-1|TRBJ1-4|-
CASSKTGDRRNEKLFF
TGTGCCAGCAGCAAAACCGGGGACAGGAGGAATGAAAAACTGTTTTTT
>14|-|TRBV6-5|TRBJ2-5|-
CASRSAGLLQTQYF
TGTGCCAGCAGGTCGGCGGGCCTCCTGCAGACCCAGTACTTC
>13|-|TRBV29-1|TRBJ2-7|-
CSVLPGSSYEQYF
TGCAGCGTTCTGCCGGGATCATCCTACGAGCAGTACTTC
>15|-|TRBV5-1|TRBJ2-7|-
CASSLDQWGYNEQYF
TGCGCCAGCAGCTTGGACCAGTGGGGCTACAATGAGCAGTACTTC
>14|few|TRBV25-1|TRBJ2-7|-
CASSEIGVTYEQYF
TGTGCCAGCAGTGAGATAGGGGTAACCTACGAGCAGTACTTC
>14|-|TRBV5-5|TRBJ2-3|TRBD1
CASSWTGSTDTQYF
TGTGCCAGCAGCTGGACAGGGAGCACAGATACGCAGTATTTT
>14|-|TRBV20-1|TRBJ2-7|TRBD2
CSARGTGGKDEQYF
TGCAGTGCTAGAGGCACGGGAGGGAAAGACGAGCAGTACTTC
>14|-|TRBV20-1|TRBJ2-7|TRBD2
CSATTSGSVDEQYF
TGCAGTGCTACCACTAGCGGGAGCGTCGACGAGCAGTACTTC
>15|-|TRBV27|TRBJ2-3|-
CASSFIRASTDTQYF
TGTGCCAGCAGTTTTATTAGAGCTAGCACAGATACGCAGTATTTT
>15|-|TRBV4-3|TRBJ1-2|-
CASSHRGIGLGGYTF
TGCGCCAGCAGCCACAGGGGAATCGGGTTGGGCGGCTACACCTTC
>14|few|TRBV27|TRBJ2-3|TRBD2
CATQGLAYADTQYF
TGTGCCACCCAGGGACTAGCCTATGCAGATACGCAGTATTTT
>12|-|TRBV20-1|TRBJ1-5|-
CSARPGNQPQHF
TGCAGTGCTAGACCGGGGAATCAGCCCCAGCATTTT
>13|-|TRBV7-9|TRBJ2-6|-
CARRVAGANVLTF
TGTGCCAGAAGGGTAGCAGGGGCCAACGTCCTGACTTTC
>15|-|TRBV28|TRBJ1-5|-
CASSLSGAVGQPQHF
TGTGCCAGCAGTTTATCGGGGGCAGTGGGTCAGCCCCAGCATTTT
>16|-|TRBV16|TRBJ1-2|TRBD1
CASSPHSGGAGYGYTF
TGTGCCAGCAGCCCTCACTCAGGGGGCGCAGGATATGGCTACACCTTC
>15|-|TRBV10-3|TRBJ1-6|-
CAISERGTGNSPLHF
TGTGCCATCAGTGAGCGCGGGACGGGTAATTCACCCCTCCACTTT
>13|-|TRBV13|TRBJ2-5|-
CASSGVFEETQYF
TGTGCCAGCAGCGGCGTATTCGAAGAGACCCAGTACTTC
>15|-|TRBV7-2|TRBJ2-1|TRBD2
CASSLLAGVFDEQFF
TGTGCCAGCAGCCTACTAGCGGGGGTTTTTGATGAGCAGTTCTTC
>15|-|TRBV4-2|TRBJ1-1|TRBD1
CASSQLTGVLAEAFF
TGTGCCAGCAGCCAATTGACAGGGGTTCTCGCTGAAGCTTTCTTT
>14|-|TRBV20-1|TRBJ2-7|TRBD2
CSARTSGRVDEQYF
TGCAGTGCTAGGACTAGCGGGAGGGTCGACGAGCAGTACTTC
>20|-|TRBV28|TRBJ2-4|-
CASSLGWGSNAVLAKNIQYF
TGTGCCAGCAGCCTTGGGTGGGGATCCAACGCAGTTCTAGCCAAAAACATTCAGTACTTC
>14|-|TRBV30|TRBJ2-7|-
CAWSVGGGSYEQYF
TGTGCCTGGAGTGTAGGGGGGGGATCCTACGAGCAGTACTTC
>15|few|TRBV6-5|TRBJ2-4|TRBD1
CASSPPSDRANIQYF
TGTGCCAGCAGTCCCCCAAGTGACAGGGCCAACATTCAGTACTTC
>16|-|TRBV12-3/TRBV12-4|TRBJ1-5|-
CASSLALGYLHQPQHF
TGTGCCAGCAGTTTAGCGCTTGGGTACCTCCATCAGCCCCAGCATTTT
>14|many|TRBV7-2|TRBJ2-7|-
CASSLGARSYEQYF
TGTGCCAGCAGCTTAGGAGCGAGGTCCTACGAGCAGTACTTC
>13|few|TRBV29-1|TRBJ2-5|-
CSHPGASEETQYF
TGCAGTCATCCCGGTGCCAGCGAAGAGACCCAGTACTTC
>13|-|TRBV2|TRBJ2-3|-
CASSGTLVNTQYF
TGTGCCAGCAGTGGGACCCTCGTCAATACGCAGTATTTT
>15|-|TRBV4-3|TRBJ2-3|TRBD1
CASSQDGTGTDTQYF
TGCGCCAGCAGCCAAGATGGGACAGGCACAGATACGCAGTATTTT